This is a list of T cell receptor beta chains from one sample in a study of blood T cell repertoires in COVID-19. TCRdb's table, derived via immunoSEQ multiplex PCR, lists solely in-frame clones and lacks some. The repertoire holds 100,000 to 150,000 clones, 74% seen once, with 6% in the top ten. The sequencing sample was made of peripheral blood. The receptors stem from an elderly man with COVID-19, enrolled during active disease. CDR3s leave out the opening cysteine and the closing phenylalanine or tryptophan.

V	J	CDR3
TRBV19	TRBJ2-3	ASSIREPGDTQY
TRBV24-1	TRBJ2-6	ATSDYGAGANVLT
TRBV6-2/TRBV6-3	TRBJ2-3	ASSYWQGADTQY
TRBV30	TRBJ1-6	AWTQGSPLH
TRBV18	TRBJ2-7	ASSPSGRSSYEQY
TRBV28	TRBJ1-1	ASNKGQVTEAF
TRBV28	TRBJ1-5	ASTLSRDRGYSNQPQH
TRBV19	TRBJ2-7	ASSDRFSEQY
TRBV19	TRBJ1-2	ASSVLPGQGAYGYT
TRBV19	TRBJ1-2	AVFRGDRKDGYT
TRBV5-1	TRBJ2-5	ASDPGMGETQY
TRBV29-1	TRBJ2-3	SVGKTSGRTDTQY
TRBV7-6	TRBJ1-2	ASSLGRGTNYGYT
TRBV11-3	TRBJ2-5	ASSLGGHETQY
TRBV19	TRBJ2-6	ASSIRGSGANVLT
TRBV7-7	TRBJ2-2	ASSVGTAAGELF
TRBV18	TRBJ1-2	ASSPIGGDYGYT
TRBV27	TRBJ1-1	ASSRDSFMNTEAF
TRBV5-8	TRBJ2-7	ASSTGQGMRVEQY
TRBV4-2	TRBJ2-2	ASSQRQQNTGELF
TRBV18	TRBJ1-1	ASSPRSGANTEAF
TRBV5-4	TRBJ2-1	ASSYGRGFGNEQF
TRBV9	TRBJ1-3	ASSVDSRNTIY
TRBV7-9	TRBJ2-4	ASNRQGETKNIQY
TRBV7-9	TRBJ1-6	ASSLAAVGDSPLH
TRBV27	TRBJ2-1	ASGLSSDNEQF
TRBV7-9	TRBJ2-2	ASSWTGRNTGELF
TRBV5-1	TRBJ2-7	ASSHGTSGRSYEQY
TRBV2	TRBJ2-7	ASRQGQAYEQY
TRBV6-5	TRBJ2-7	ASSYSPAGPIYEQY
TRBV27	TRBJ1-2	ASSSGQGRSGYT
TRBV28	TRBJ2-2	ASSLNSGSLAGELF
TRBV27	TRBJ2-7	ASRGQKSGTSVYEQY
TRBV5-1	TRBJ2-7	ASRQDTYEQY
TRBV11-2	TRBJ1-1	ASSGQGASVAEAF
TRBV6-4	TRBJ1-1	ASSPQGRGEAF
TRBV6-1	TRBJ1-5	ASSTTGGDQPQH
TRBV6-5	TRBJ1-1	ATRRAEAF
TRBV29-1	TRBJ1-3	SVARSAGNTIY
TRBV11-2	TRBJ1-4	ASSLVLGSNEKLF
TRBV21-1	TRBJ2-7	ASRLDSPESYEQY
TRBV6-5	TRBJ1-6	ASSYSQGTANSPLH
TRBV11-2	TRBJ2-1	ASSSREGGNEQF
TRBV5-6	TRBJ2-3	ASSPDFAGGYTDTQY
TRBV6-5	TRBJ1-2	ASSYSGQGGYGYT
TRBV4-3	TRBJ2-3	ASSQGAAGGPSSTDTQY
TRBV6-5	TRBJ1-1	ASSYTTGVTEAF
TRBV11-3	TRBJ2-1	ASSLGRTRGDEQF
TRBV5-1	TRBJ2-3	ASSLDGRTDTQY
TRBV28	TRBJ2-7	ASSSPGLVEQY
TRBV7-9	TRBJ1-6	ASSLDIDNSPLH
TRBV6-5	TRBJ1-2	ASSYGTVYGYT
TRBV18	TRBJ2-6	ASSPLLSGANVLT
TRBV19	TRBJ2-7	ACQLSYEQY